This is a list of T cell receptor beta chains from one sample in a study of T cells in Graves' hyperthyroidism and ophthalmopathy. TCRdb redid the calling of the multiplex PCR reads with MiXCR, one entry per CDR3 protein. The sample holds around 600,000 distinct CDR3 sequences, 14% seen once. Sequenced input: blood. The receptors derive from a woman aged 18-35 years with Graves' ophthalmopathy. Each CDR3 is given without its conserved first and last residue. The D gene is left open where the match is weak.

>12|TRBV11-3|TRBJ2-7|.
ASSPGSGRNEQY
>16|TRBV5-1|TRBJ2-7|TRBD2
ASSLVGTSGSFSYEQY
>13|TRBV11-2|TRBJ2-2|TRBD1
AVPDRGENTGELF
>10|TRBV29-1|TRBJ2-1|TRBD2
SVGGPGLVQF
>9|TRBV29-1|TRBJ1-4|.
SVESDEKLF
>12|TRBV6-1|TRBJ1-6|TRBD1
ASRLTGVNSPLH
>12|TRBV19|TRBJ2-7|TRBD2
ACASGTSDYEQY
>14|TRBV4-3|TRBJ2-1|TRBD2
ASSQDRTSGRADQF
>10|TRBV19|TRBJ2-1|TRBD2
ASSPLAGGPF
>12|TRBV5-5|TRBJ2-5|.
ASSLARERETQY
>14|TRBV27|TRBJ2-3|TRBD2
ASSLAPSGRADTQY
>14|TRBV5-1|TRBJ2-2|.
ASKLGAGYFTGELF
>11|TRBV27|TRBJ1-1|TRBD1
ASSLTQGADAF
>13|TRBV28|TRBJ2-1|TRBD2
ASRLGTSGVNEQF
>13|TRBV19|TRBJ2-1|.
ASSTSHTGFNEQF
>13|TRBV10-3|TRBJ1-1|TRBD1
AISARGGYGTEAF
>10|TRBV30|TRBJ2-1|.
AWSPMTAEQF
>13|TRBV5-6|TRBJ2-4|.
ASSRGSEAKNIQY
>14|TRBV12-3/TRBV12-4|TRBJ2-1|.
ASSSIQASFYNEQF
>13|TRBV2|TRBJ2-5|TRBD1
ASRLMGQGGETQY
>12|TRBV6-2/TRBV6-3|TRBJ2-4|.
ASSPGGVRNIQY
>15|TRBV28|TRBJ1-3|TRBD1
ASSAGDSGISGNTIY
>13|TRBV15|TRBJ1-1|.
ATSRGSIMNTEAF
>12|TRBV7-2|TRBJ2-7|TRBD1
ASSSTGGFYEQY
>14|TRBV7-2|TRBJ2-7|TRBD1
ASSLAPGGFSYEQY
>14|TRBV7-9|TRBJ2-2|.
ASSKYGELNTGELF
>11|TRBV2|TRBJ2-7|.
ASSKAQAYEQY
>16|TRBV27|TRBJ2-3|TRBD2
ASSKTSGGASSTDTQY
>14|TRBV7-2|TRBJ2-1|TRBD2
ASSLAALAEYNEQF
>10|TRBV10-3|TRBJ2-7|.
AIAGPTYEQY
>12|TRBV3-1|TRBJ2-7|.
ASSQDIKGNEQY
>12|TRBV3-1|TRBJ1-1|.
ASSPGGVDTEAF
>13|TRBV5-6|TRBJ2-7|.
ASSLFGTRSYEQY
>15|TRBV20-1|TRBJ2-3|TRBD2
SARHGLAGGAGDTQY
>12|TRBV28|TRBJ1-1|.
ASSRGGWNTEAF
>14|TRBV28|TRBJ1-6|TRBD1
ASSTGGNGNNSPLH
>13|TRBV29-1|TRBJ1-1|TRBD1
SVEGARGPRTEAF
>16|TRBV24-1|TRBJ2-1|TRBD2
ATSDLAPASGDHNEQF
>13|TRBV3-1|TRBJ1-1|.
ASSQERSLNTEAF
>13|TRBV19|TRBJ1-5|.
ASSIVVAGAQPQH
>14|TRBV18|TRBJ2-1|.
ASSPPFMSSYNEQF
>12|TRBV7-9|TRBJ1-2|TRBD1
ASSLDRGNRGYT
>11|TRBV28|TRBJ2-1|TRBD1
ASSRTGLNEQF
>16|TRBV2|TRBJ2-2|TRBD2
ASTRLAGGLRDTGELF
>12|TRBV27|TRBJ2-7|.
ASSLRSTIYEQY
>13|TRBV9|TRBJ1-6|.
ASSVGLTENSPLH
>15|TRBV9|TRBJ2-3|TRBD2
ASSLGRTSSGEDTQY
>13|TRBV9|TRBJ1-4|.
ASSVEEATNEKLF
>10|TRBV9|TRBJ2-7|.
ASSVVDQEQY
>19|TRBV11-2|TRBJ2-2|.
ASSLDPEGHRSFFNRGELF
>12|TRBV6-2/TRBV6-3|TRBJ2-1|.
ASTGKDYYNEQF
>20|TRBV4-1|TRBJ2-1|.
ASSQPALRGSLTVNSYNEQF
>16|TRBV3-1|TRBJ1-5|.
ASSQDAAGVGGGQPQH
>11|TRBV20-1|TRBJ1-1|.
SARAGGGTEAF